Sequencing of this T cell receptor beta chain was carried out in a study of blood T cell repertoires in COVID-19. This clone was recorded only once. Libraries were prepared by immunoSEQ multiplex PCR; TCRdb keeps only in-frame clonotypes and omits some of them. The sample includes 150,000 to 200,000 clones, around 89% of them seen just once. Recruitment covered 20 to 25 US areas and drew participants whose ages spanned roughly 18 to 100 years. The TCR was taken from a woman younger than 30 who had recovered from COVID-19. Sequenced material: PBMCs or T cells enriched from blood (not recorded which).

The chain's CDR3 is CASSPVIAGAHTDTQYF. DNA for the CDR3: TGTGCCAGCAGCCCGGTTATAGCGGGAGCGCACACAGATACGCAGTATTTT. The chain joins TRBV3-1 (or the pseudogene TRBV3-2) to TRBJ2-3; 9 nucleotides match TRBD2. CDR3 length: 17 amino acids. Trimming cost V 4 bases and J 2 bases; bases outside gene matches: 10. The germline CDR1 and CDR2 sequences are LGHDT and YNNKEL (reference sequence).